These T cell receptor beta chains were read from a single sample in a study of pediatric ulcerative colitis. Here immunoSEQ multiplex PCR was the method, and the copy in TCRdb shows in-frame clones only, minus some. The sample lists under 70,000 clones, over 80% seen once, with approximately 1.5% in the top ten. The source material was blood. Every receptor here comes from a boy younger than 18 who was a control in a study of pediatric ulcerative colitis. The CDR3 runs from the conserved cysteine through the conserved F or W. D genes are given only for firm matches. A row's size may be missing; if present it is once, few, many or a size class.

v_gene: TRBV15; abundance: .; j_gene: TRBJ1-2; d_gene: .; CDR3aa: CATSRDLGTRQELYGYTF; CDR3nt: TGTGCCACCAGCAGAGATTTGGGGACAAGACAGGAATTATACGGCTACACCTTC
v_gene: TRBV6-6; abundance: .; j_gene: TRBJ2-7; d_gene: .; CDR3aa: CASSGTGYEQYF; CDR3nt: TGTGCCAGCAGCGGGACCGGCTACGAGCAGTACTTC
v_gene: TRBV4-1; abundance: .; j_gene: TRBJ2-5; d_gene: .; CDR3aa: CASSIRGETQYF; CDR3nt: TGCGCCAGCAGTATCAGAGGAGAGACCCAGTACTTC
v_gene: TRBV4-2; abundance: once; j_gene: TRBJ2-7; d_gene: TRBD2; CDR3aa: CASSQSSGDPVAF; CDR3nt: TGTGCCAGCAGCCAGTCTAGCGGGGACCCCGTTGCGTTC
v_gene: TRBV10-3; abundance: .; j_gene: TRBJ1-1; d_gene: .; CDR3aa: CAISELLGGNTEAFF; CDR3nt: TGTGCCATCAGTGAGTTGTTGGGGGGGAACACTGAAGCTTTCTTT
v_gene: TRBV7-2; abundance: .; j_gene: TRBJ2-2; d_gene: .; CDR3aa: CASSLSPQGWNTGELFF; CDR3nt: TGTGCCAGCAGCTTATCCCCTCAGGGATGGAACACCGGGGAGCTGTTTTTT
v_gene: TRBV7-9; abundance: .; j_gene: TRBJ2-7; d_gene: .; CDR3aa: CASSLGRVSGRHSYEQYF; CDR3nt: TGTGCCAGCAGCTTGGGCCGAGTAAGCGGGCGCCACTCCTACGAGCAGTACTTC
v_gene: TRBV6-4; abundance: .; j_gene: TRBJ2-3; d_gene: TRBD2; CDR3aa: CASAGVSTDTQYF; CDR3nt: TGTGCCAGCGCGGGGGTTAGCACAGATACGCAGTATTTT
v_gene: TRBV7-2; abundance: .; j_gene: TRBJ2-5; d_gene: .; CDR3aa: CASSLVSGHQETQYF; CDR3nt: TGTGCCAGCAGCTTAGTTTCGGGACATCAAGAGACCCAGTACTTC
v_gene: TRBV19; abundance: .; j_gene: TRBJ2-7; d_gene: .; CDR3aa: CASSPDSYEQYF; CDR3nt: TGTGCCAGTAGTCCTGACAGCTACGAGCAGTACTTC
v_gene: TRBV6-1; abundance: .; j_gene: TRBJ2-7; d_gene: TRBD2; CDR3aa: CASSPGTSGTYEQYF; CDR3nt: TGTGCCAGCAGCCCCGGGACTAGCGGCACCTACGAGCAGTACTTC
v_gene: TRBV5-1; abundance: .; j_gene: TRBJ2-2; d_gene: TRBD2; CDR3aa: CASSLRLAGEGTGELFF; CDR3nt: TGCGCCAGCAGCTTGCGACTAGCGGGAGAAGGCACCGGGGAGCTGTTTTTT
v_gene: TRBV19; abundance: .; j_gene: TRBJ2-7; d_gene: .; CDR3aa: CASSSQGGYEQYF; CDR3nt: TGTGCCAGTAGTTCACAAGGGGGCTACGAGCAGTACTTC
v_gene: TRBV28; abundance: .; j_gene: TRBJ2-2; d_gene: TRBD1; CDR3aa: CASSLETGPGTGELFF; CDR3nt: TGTGCCAGCAGTTTGGAGACAGGGCCGGGCACCGGGGAGCTGTTTTTT
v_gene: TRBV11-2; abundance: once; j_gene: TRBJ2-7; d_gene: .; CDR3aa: CASSLQQSYEQYF; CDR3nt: TGTGCCAGCAGCTTACAACAAAGCTACGAGCAGTACTTC
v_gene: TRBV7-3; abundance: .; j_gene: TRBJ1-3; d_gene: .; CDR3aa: CASSSGTSGNTIYF; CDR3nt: TGTGCCAGCAGCTCAGGGACCTCTGGAAACACCATATATTTT
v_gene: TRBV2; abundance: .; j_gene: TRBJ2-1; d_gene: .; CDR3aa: CASNIEANSYNEQFF; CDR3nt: TGTGCCAGCAATATTGAGGCCAATTCCTACAATGAGCAGTTCTTC
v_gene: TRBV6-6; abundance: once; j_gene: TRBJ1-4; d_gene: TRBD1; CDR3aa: CASSPTGDEKLFF; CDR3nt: TGTGCCAGCAGTCCGACAGGGGATGAAAAACTGTTTTTT
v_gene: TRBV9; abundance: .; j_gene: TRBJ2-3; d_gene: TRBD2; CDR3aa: CASSVAAGWGTDTQYF; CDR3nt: TGTGCCAGCAGCGTAGCAGCGGGGTGGGGGACAGATACGCAGTATTTT
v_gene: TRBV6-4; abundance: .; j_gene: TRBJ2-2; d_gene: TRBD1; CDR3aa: CASSVDRAGELFF; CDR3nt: TGTGCCAGCAGCGTTGACAGGGCCGGGGAGCTGTTTTTT
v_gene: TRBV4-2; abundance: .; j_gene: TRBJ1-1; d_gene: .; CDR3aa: CASSLRRNTEAFF; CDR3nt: TGTGCCAGCAGCTTGCGTCGGAACACTGAAGCTTTCTTT
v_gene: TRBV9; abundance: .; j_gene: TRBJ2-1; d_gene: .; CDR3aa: CASSGDHRGYEQFF; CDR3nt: TGTGCCAGCAGCGGTGATCATCGAGGGTATGAGCAGTTCTTC
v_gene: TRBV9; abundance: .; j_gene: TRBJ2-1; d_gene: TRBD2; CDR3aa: CASSVGTSAYNEQFF; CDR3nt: TGTGCCAGCAGCGTCGGCACTAGCGCGTACAATGAGCAGTTCTTC
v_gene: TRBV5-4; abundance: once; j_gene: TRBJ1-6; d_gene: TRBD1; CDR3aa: CASNSDRANSPLHF; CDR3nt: TGTGCCAGCAACTCGGACAGGGCTAATTCACCCCTCCACTTT
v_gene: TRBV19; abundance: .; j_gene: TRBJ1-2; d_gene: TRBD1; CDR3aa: CASSPGGDYGYTF; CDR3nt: TGTGCCAGTAGTCCAGGGGGCGACTATGGCTACACCTTC
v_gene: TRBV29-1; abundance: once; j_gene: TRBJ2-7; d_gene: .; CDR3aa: CSVSGAKAYEQYF; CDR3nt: TGCAGCGTTTCCGGGGCAAAGGCCTACGAGCAGTACTTC
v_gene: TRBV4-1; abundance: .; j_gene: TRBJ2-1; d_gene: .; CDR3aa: CASSQYIVNEQFF; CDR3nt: TGCGCCAGCAGCCAATACATAGTCAATGAGCAGTTCTTC
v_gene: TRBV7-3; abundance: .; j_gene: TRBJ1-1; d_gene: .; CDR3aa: CASSLRGDTEAFF; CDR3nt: TGTGCCAGCAGCCTTCGAGGGGACACTGAAGCTTTCTTT
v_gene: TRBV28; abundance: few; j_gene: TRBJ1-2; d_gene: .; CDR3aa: CASSPDSGYTF; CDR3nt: TGTGCCAGCAGCCCTGATTCTGGCTACACCTTC
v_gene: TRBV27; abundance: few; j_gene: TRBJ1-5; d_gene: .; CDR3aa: CASSFDGDQPQHF; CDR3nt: TGTGCCAGCAGTTTCGATGGGGATCAGCCCCAGCATTTT
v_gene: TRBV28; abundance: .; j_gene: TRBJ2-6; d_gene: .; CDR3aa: CASSFVQTDLHFSGANVLTF; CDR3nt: TGTGCCAGCAGTTTCGTTCAGACAGACCTGCACTTCTCTGGGGCCAACGTCCTGACTTTC
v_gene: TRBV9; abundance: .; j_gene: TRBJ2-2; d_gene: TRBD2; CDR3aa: CASSPRTSLGINTGELFF; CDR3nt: TGTGCCAGCAGCCCACGGACTAGTTTGGGAATTAACACCGGGGAGCTGTTTTTT
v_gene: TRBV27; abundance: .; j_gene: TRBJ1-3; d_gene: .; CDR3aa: CASSPRRFSSGNTIYF; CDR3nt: TGTGCCAGCAGTCCACGCCGGTTCAGCTCTGGAAACACCATATATTTT
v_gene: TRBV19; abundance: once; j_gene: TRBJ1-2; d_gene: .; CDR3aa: CASSIYGGAHRVGYTF; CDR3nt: TGTGCCAGTAGTATATATGGTGGAGCTCACAGGGTTGGCTACACCTTC
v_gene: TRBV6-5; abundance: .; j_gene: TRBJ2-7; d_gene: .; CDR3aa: CASKRVPYSYEQYF; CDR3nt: TGTGCCAGCAAACGGGTCCCCTACTCCTACGAGCAGTACTTC
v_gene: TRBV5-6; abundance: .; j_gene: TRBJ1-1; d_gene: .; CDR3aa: CASSLGGEWMNTEAFF; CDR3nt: TGTGCCAGCAGCTTGGGAGGGGAATGGATGAACACTGAAGCTTTCTTT
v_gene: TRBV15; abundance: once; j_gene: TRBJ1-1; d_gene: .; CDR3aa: CATSREMNTEAFF; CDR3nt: TGTGCCACCAGCAGAGAGATGAACACTGAAGCTTTCTTT
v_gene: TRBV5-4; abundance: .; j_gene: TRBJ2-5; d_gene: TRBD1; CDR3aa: CASSLGAGTGGETQYF; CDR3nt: TGTGCCAGCAGCTTGGGGGCCGGGACAGGGGGGGAGACCCAGTACTTC
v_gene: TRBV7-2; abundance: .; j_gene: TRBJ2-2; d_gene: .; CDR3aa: CASSLTAGSDTGELFF; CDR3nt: TGTGCCAGCAGCTTAACGGCGGGAAGCGACACCGGGGAGCTGTTTTTT
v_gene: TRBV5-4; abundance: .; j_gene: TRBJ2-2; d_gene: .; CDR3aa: CASSLVGLNTGELFF; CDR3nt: TGTGCCAGCAGCTTGGTAGGACTCAACACCGGGGAGCTGTTTTTT
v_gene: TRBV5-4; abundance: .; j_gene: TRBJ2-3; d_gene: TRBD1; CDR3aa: CASSLMGQGSDTQYF; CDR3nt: TGTGCCAGCAGCTTGATGGGACAGGGGTCAGATACGCAGTATTTT